This T cell receptor (beta chain) stems from a study of blood T cells in healthy people across ages (dated by TCRdb to between 2015 and 2016). Background on the whole study: In model experiments, template switching captured roughly one uniquely barcoded TCR beta cDNA molecule for every two T cells. The study measured age-related changes in TCR beta repertoire diversity using deep sequencing normalized with unique cDNA molecular identifiers. Donors were grouped into four age groups: young (average about 15 years), middle-aged (39), aged (around 66) and long-lived (just over 80). To avoid experimental bias, donors of different ages were spread randomly across the sequencing lanes. The study analyzed two additional independent replicas of 1 million unique cDNA reads from the same blood draw for two donors, one aged 18 to 30 and one aged 80 or older.

Libraries came from 5' RACE. A second PCR of about 6 to 12 cycles was run with a J-beta primer mix and a sample-barcoded 5' primer. Each TCR beta cDNA molecule received a unique molecular identifier from a template-switch 5' adaptor carrying 12 random nucleotides. At least 2.5 million CDR3-containing paired-end reads were obtained from each sample. All of the RNA was converted into first-strand cDNA using the Mint cDNA synthesis kit, with a TRBC-specific oligonucleotide serving as the primer. All cDNA was treated with uracil-DNA glycosylase and then went through a first 18-cycle PCR with the universal primers M1SS and BC2_uni_R. In the source study's methods: For normalization, 1 million high-quality reads, each with a distinct molecular identifier, were randomly selected from each sample. Reads sharing molecular identifiers were discarded rather than binned into consensus sequences. MiTCR, run with a Q25 quality threshold and the strictest error-elimination algorithm, handled CDR3 identification, clonotype clustering and error correction. A nonparametric unseen species model with Euler transformation was used to estimate lower-bound total TCR beta diversity. Clones were called with MiXCR by TCRdb after fastp trimmed the public reads at Q25, and only in-frame beta chains were retained. Each entry is one CDR3 protein sequence, shown with its most common DNA and genes. These V and J calls are TCRdb output, not the study's own analysis. The sample table shows over 1,500,000 distinct CDR3 sequences, and about two fifths are seen once. The top ten clonotypes cover roughly 23% of the sample.

General study outcomes and caveats: Conclusive comparison of naive and antigen-experienced compartments was prevented by the profiling of bulk unsorted PBMCs. Compared with the aged group, more naive CD4+ T cells, fewer expanded clones and increased TCR diversity were shown by the long-lived group, suggesting age selection. As age increased, observed TCR beta diversity per million T cells dropped in a roughly linear way, and a significant reduction was already evident by age 40. The percentage of naive T cells measured by flow cytometry correlated strongly with observed TCR beta diversity. Because donor CMV infection status was unknown, age-related changes in expanded clonotypes were potentially confounded. Total diversity estimates from one million sequenced T cells were considered lower bounds and underestimates.

The donors were about 40 Caucasian individuals from Russia, aged roughly 6 to 100 years, who were systemically healthy. Each donor gave ten milliliters of peripheral blood, collected into EDTA-treated Vacutainer tubes. Ficoll-Paque density-gradient centrifugation was used to isolate PBMCs, with at least 6 million per sample. Total RNA was extracted from PBMCs with Trizol reagent, with at least 5.5 micrograms obtained per sample. The percentages of naive CD45RAhigh/CD27high T cells were determined by flow cytometry on a PBMC aliquot from every donor. For this clonotype: Its antigen is currently not known. Base-call qualities are not available, and no considerably larger clone is one nucleotide away.

As encoded in the germline V gene, CDR1 is SGHRS while CDR2 is YFSETQ. The germline ends are 10 bases apart after V is trimmed by 10 bases and J by 0 bases. Including the terminal cysteine and phenylalanine, the CDR3 comprises 12 residues. Only the CDR3 part of the read is kept: 36 bases, read in frame from the first base. The V gene is TRBV5-1 and the J gene is TRBJ2-5; the D gene assignment is ambiguous. Input material: blood. This receptor was identified in a human donor in good health. CDR3 reads: CAGSANQETQYF. The DNA sequence is as follows: TGCGCCGGCTCGGCCAACCAAGAGACCCAGTACTTC.